The subject of this entry is one T cell receptor (beta chain). No antigen is known for it. This sample stems from a study of Ad26.COV2.S vaccination and SARS-CoV-2 variants. Turning to the study itself: Enrolled in COV1001, the donor was in the Ad26.COV2.S trial arm, which received the vaccine. The authors gave Ad26.COV2.S intramuscularly, either once or twice 56 days apart. Study-wide results and caveats: Individuals receiving vaccine had higher spike-specific TCR breadth than placebo recipients did.

Germline CDR1 is LNHDA and CDR2 is SQIVND (reference sequence). The CDR3 has 15 residues. With 9 bases removed from V and 10 bases from J, the gap between germline ends came to 25 bases. TCRdb's copy holds only in-frame clones and misses some; the assay was immunoSEQ multiplex PCR. The data show hundreds of thousands of clones, around 87% seen once. Specified treatment: roughly 18 received Ad26.COV2.S at low or high dose, single or two shots; 5 received placebo; per-sample allocation not given. At day 63 after the first vaccine or placebo injection, samples were drawn. What was given as vaccine was an Ad26 vector encoding Wuhan-strain SARS-CoV-2 spike.

The TCR sequence derives from a person aged 18-60 years who received the Ad26.COV2.S COVID-19 vaccine or a placebo. The specimen was peripheral blood, collected in a trial of Ad26.COV2.S vaccine versus placebo. The chain employs TRBV19 and TRBJ1-5, with a possible D match to TRBD1 (5 bases). The CDR3 coding sequence is TGTGCCAGCCACGGATGGGACGGAAAGGCACAACCCCAGCATTTT. Translated, it gives CASHGWDGKAQPQHF.